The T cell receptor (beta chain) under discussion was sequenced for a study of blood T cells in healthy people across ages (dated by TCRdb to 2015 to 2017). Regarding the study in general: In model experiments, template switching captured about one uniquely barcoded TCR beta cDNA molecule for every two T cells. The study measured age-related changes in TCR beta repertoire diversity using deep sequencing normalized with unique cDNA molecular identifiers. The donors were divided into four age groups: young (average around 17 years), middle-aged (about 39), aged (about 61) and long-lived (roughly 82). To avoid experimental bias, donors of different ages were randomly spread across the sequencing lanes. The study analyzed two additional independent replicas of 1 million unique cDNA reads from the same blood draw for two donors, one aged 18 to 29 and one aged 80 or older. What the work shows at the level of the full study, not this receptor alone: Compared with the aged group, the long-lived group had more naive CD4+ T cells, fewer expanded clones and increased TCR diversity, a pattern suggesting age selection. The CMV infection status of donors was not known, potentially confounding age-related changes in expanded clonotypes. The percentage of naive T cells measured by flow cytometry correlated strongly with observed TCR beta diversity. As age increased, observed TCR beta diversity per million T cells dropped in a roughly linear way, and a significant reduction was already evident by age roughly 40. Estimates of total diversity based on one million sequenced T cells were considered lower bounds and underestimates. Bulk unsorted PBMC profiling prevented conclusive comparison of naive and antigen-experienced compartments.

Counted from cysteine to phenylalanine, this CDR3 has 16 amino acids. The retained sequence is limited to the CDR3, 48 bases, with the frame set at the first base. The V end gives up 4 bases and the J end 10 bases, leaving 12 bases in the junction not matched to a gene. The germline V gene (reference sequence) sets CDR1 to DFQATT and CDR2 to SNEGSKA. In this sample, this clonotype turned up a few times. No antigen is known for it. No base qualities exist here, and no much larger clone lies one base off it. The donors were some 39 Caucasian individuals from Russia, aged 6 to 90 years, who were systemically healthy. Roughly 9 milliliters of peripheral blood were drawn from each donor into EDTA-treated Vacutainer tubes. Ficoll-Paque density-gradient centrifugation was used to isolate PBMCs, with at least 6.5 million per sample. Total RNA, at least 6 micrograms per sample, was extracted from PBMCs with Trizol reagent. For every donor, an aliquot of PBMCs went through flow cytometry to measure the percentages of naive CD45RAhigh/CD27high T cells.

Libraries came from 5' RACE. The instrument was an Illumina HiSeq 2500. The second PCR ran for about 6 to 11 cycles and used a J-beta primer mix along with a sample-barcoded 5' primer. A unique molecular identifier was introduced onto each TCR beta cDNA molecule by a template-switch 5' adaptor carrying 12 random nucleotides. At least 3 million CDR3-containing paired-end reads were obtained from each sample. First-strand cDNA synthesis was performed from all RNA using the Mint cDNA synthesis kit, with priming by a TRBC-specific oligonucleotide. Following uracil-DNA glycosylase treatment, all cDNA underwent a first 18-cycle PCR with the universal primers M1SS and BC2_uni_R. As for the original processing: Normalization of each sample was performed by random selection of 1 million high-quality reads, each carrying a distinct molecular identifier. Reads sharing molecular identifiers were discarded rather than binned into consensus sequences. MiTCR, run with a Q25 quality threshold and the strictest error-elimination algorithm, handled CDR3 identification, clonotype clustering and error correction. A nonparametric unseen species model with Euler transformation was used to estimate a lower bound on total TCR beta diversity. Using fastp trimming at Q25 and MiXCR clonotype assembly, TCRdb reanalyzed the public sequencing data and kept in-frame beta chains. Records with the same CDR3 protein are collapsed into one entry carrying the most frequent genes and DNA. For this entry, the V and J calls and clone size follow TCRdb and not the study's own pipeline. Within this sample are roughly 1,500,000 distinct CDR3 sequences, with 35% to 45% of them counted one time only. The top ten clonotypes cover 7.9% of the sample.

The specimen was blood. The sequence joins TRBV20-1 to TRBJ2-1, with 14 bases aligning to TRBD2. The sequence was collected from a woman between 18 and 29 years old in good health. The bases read TGCAGTGCTATCCAGGGGGGACTAGCGGGGGCCCGGGAGCAGTTCTTC. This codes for CSAIQGGLAGAREQFF.